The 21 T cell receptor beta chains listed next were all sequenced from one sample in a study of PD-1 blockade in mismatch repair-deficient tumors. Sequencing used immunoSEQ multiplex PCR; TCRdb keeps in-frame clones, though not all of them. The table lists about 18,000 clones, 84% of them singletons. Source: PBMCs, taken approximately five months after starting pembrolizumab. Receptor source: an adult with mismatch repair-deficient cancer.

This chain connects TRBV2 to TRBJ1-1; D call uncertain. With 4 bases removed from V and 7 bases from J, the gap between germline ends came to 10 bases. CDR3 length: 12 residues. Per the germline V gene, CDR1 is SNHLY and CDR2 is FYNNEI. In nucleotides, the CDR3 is TGTGCCAGCAGTGCCCGGCCGGGTGAAGCTTTCTTT. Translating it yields CASSARPGEAFF.

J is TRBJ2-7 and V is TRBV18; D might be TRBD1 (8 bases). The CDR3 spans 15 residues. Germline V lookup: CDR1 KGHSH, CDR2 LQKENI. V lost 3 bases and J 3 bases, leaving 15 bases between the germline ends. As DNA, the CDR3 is TGTGCCAGCTCACCTCACAGGGGGGGCGACTACGAGCAGTACTTC. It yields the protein CASSPHRGGDYEQYF.

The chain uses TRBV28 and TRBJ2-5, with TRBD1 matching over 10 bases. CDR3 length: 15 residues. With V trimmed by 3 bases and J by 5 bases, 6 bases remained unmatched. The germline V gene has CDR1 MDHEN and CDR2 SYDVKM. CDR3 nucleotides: TGTGCCAGCAGTTTTGCCGGGACAGGGGAGGAGACCCAGTACTTC. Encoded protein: CASSFAGTGEETQYF.

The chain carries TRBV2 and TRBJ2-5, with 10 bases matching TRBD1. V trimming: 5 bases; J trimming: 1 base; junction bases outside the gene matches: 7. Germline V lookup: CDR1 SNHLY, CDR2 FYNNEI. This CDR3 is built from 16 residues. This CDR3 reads CASSPPGQGTQETQYF. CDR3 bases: TGTGCCAGCAGTCCTCCGGGACAGGGGACCCAAGAGACCCAGTACTTC.

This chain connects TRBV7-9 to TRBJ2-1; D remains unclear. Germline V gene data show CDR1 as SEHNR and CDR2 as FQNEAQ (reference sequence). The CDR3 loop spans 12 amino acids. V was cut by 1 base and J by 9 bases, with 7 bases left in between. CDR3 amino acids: CASSLVRGEQFF. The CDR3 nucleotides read TGTGCCAGCAGCTTAGTTCGAGGTGAGCAGTTCTTC.

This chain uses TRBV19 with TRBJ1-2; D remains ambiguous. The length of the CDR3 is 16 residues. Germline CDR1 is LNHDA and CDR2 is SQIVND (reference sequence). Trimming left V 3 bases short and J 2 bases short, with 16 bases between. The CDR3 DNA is TGTGCCAGTAGTATCTCCCTATCGACGGAGAACTATGGCTACACCTTC. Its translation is CASSISLSTENYGYTF.

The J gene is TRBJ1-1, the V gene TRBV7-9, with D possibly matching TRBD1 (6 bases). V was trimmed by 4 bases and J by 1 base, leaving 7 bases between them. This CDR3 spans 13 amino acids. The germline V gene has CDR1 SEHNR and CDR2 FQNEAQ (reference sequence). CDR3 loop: CASSSGQNTEAFF. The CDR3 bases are TGTGCCAGCAGCTCGGGACAGAACACTGAAGCTTTCTTT.

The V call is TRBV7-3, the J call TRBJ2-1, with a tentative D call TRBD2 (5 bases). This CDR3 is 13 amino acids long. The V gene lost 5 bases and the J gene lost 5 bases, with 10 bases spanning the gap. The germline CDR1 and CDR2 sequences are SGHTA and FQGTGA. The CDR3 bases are TGTGCCAGCAGCGCCGGACTTAACAATGAGCAGTTCTTC. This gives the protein CASSAGLNNEQFF. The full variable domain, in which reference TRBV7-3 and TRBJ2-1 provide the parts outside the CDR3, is GAGVSQTPSNKVTEKGKYVELRCDPISGHTALYWYRQSLGQGPEFLIYFQGTGAADDSGLPNDRFFAVRPEGSVSTLKIQRTERGDSAVYLCASSAGLNNEQFFGPGTRLTVL.

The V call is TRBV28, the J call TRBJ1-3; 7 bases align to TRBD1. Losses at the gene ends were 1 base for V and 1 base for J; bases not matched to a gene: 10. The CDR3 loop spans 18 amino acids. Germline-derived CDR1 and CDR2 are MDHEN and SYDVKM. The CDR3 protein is CASSLYLRDSSSGNTIYF. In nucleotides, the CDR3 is TGTGCCAGCAGTTTATACCTCCGGGACAGCTCTTCTGGAAACACCATATATTTT.

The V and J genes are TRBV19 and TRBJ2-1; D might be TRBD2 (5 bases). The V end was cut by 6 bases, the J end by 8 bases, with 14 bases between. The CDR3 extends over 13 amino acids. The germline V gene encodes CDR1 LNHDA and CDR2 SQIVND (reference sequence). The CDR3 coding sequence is TGTGCCAGTAGGAAACTAGATGGCGATGAGCAGTTCTTC. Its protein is CASRKLDGDEQFF.

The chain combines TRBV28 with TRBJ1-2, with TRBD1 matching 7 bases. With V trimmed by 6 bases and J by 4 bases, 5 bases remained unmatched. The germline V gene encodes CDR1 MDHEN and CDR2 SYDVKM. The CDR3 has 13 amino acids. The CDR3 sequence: CASRKGARYGYTF. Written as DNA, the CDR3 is TGTGCCAGCAGGAAGGGGGCTCGCTATGGCTACACCTTC.

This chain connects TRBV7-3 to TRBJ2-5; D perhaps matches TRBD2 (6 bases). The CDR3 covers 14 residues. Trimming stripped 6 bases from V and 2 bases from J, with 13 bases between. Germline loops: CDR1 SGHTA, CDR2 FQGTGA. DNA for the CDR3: TGTGCCAGCAGTTCTGGAGGGCCTCAAGAGACCCAGTACTTC. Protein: CASSSGGPQETQYF.

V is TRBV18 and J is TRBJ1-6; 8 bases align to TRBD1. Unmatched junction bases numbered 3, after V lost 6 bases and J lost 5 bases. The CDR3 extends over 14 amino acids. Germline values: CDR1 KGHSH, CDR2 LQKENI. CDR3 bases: TGTGCCAGCTCCCGGGACAGGAATAATTCACCCCTCCACTTT. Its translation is CASSRDRNNSPLHF.

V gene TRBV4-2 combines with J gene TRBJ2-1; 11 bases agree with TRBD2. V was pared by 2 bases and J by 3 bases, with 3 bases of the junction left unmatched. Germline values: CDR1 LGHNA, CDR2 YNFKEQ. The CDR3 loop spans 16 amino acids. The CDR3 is CASSQSGLADYNEQFF. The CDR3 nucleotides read TGTGCCAGCAGCCAATCGGGACTAGCGGACTACAATGAGCAGTTCTTC.

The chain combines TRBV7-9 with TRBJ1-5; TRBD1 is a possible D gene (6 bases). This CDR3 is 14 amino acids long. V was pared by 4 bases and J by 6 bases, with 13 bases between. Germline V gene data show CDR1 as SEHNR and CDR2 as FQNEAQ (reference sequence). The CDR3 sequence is CASSSLTGIQPQHF. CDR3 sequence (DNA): TGTGCCAGCAGCTCCCTCACAGGGATTCAGCCCCAGCATTTT.

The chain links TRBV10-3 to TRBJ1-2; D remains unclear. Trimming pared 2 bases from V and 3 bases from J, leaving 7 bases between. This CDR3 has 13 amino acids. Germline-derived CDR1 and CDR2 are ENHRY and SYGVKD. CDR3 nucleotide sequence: TGTGCCATCAGTGAGGAGGAAGACTATGGCTACACCTTC. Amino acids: CAISEEEDYGYTF.

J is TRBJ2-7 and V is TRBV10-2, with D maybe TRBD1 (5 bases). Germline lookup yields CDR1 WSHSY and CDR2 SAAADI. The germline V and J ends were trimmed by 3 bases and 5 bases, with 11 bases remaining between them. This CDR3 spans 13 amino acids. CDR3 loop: CASSDRGLHEQYF. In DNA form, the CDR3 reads TGCGCCAGCAGTGATAGGGGCCTCCACGAGCAGTACTTC.

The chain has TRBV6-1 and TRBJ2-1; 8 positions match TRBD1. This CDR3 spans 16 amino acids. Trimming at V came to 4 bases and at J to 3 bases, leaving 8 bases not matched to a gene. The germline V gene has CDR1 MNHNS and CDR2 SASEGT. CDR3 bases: TGTGCCAGCAGTGCAGCCGGGACAGGAATCTACAATGAGCAGTTCTTC. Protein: CASSAAGTGIYNEQFF.

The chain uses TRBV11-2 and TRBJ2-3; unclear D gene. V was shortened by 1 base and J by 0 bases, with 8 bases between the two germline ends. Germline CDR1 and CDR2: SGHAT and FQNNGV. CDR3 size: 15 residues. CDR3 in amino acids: CASSLAPFSTDTQYF. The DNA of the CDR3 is TGTGCCAGCAGCTTAGCTCCTTTCAGCACAGATACGCAGTATTTT. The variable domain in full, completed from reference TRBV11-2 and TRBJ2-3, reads EAGVAQSPRYKIIEKRQSVAFWCNPISGHATLYWYQQILGQGPKLLIQFQNNGVVDDSQLPKDRFSAERLKGVDSTLKIQPAKLEDSAVYLCASSLAPFSTDTQYFGPGTRLTVL.

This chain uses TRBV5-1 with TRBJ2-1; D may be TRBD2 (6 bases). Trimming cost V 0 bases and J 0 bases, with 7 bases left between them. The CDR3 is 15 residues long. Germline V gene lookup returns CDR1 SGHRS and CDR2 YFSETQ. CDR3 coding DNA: TGCGCCAGCAGCTTGGCGGAGGGCTCCTACAATGAGCAGTTCTTC. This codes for CASSLAEGSYNEQFF.

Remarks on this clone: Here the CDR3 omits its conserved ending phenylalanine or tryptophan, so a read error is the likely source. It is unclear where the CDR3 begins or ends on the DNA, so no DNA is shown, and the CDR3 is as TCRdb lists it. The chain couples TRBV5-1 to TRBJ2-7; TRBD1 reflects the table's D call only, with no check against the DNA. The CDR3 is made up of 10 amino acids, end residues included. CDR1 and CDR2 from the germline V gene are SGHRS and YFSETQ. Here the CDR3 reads CASSLDGASL.